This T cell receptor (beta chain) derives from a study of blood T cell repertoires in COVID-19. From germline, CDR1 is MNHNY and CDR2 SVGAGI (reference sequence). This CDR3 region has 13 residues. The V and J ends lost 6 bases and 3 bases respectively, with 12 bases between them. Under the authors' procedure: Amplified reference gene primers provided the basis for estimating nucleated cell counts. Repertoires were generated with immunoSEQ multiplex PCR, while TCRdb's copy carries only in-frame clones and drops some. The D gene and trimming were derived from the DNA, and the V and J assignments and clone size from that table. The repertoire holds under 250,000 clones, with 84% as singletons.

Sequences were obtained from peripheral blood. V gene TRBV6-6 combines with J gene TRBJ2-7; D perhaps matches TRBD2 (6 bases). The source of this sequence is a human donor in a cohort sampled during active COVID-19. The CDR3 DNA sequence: TGTGCCAGCAGCGAGGACTATCGCTACGAGCAGTACTTC. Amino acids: CASSEDYRYEQYF.